The entry below gives a single TCR beta chain sequence along with its context. Its antigen is unknown. Recent vaccinations or acute infections were absent in the healthy HIV-negative adult donors. The entry originates in a study of shared clonotypes between healthy human individuals. Germline V gives CDR1 SGHDN, CDR2 FVKESK. This CDR3 is 13 amino acids long. The V end lost 4 bases, the J end lost 7 bases, and 11 bases lay between the germline ends. Study-level findings and limits: All-four-donor shared clonotypes had higher generation probabilities than non-shared clonotypes did.

The protocol was immunoSEQ multiplex PCR, while the TCRdb copy is restricted to in-frame clones and leaves out a portion. Among about 1 million clones, around 75% were seen once, and the ten largest hold about 1.5%. V and J are TRBV14 and TRBJ1-5, with D maybe TRBD1 (5 bases). The TCR sequence derives from a young man in good health. Sequencing was done on a sample of memory CD4+ T cells sorted from blood. Subset given: CD45RA-negative fraction. In DNA form, the CDR3 reads TGTGCCAGCAGCCCCCGGGGGGGACAGCCCCAGCATTTT. Its translation: CASSPRGGQPQHF.